This T cell receptor beta chain was documented in a study of cytomegalovirus exposure and HLA in healthy donors. Study-wide findings and caveats: Reportedly, cytomegalovirus status was diagnosed with high sensitivity and specificity. The authors later linked a missense DCLRE1C variant to TCR beta V- and J-gene trimming. Clonal expansion, a later analysis showed, was greater in HLA-associated TCR beta chains than in equally common others. Certain sequence variants were highly shared and formed a cluster, and this cluster was likely a sequencing artifact.

PCR primers comprised 60 Vbeta and 13 Jbeta primers. Only in-frame clones appear in the TCRdb table, and some are missing; sequencing was by immunoSEQ multiplex PCR. The top ten clones hold roughly 1.5% of a sample with some 90,000 clones, approximately 78% of them seen once. Turning to this clone: Antigen specificity is unknown. Distinct nucleotide sequences in the sample also encode this CDR3.

The clonotype originates from a man in his forties in good health and CMV-seronegative. The sequenced sample was PBMCs.

The CDR3 coding sequence is TGTGCCAGCAGCTTAGGCAGGAACACCGGGGAGCTGTTTTTT. It codes for CASSLGRNTGELFF. This sequence joins TRBV7-2 and TRBJ2-2; D is uncertain. The germline V gene has CDR1 SGHTA and CDR2 FQGNSA. The V gene lost 1 base and the J gene lost 1 base, with 4 bases spanning the gap. This CDR3 is 14 amino acids long.